This T cell receptor (beta chain) was recovered during a study of a mutant IDH1 vaccine in newly diagnosed glioma. Study in general: Mean patient age was around 40 years; around 62% were male and about 40% female. Patients got radiotherapy, temozolomide, or both beforehand, and most got both. Study findings and constraints: Changes in the top peripheral T cell clonotypes seemingly had no bearing on pseudoprogression.

As concerns this clone: The antigen is undetermined. Other DNA sequences of this sample code for an identical CDR3.

Method: immunoSEQ multiplex PCR; TCRdb's copy keeps in-frame clones and lacks some. The sample has 85,000 to 100,000 clones, roughly 77% seen once. Time point: baseline, week 1 (first vaccination visit). As for treatment: pre-vaccination baseline after standard-of-care therapy. This CDR3 has 15 residues. Germline CDR1 and CDR2: SGHTA and FQGNSA. The germline V and J ends were trimmed by 2 bases and 2 bases, with 10 bases remaining between them. The sequence came from a man aged 40-49 years with glioma. The source was PBMCs, collected from a glioma patient treated with radiotherapy, temozolomide or both. This chain connects TRBV7-2 to TRBJ1-5; the D is unclear. As DNA, the CDR3 is TGTGCCAGCAGCTTATTTAAGGGTGGCAATCAGCCCCAGCATTTT. It specifies CASSLFKGGNQPQHF.